This TCR beta chain was captured in a study of T cells in Graves' hyperthyroidism and ophthalmopathy. Concerning this clonotype itself: Its target is not known. The CDR3 end shows no conserved phenylalanine or tryptophan, and so a read error is likely.

Template material for amplifying TCR beta CDR3 regions consisted of RNA transcripts. With the HTBI primer set, the TCR CDR3 went through a first round of RT-PCR. TCRdb reprocessed the multiplex PCR reads via MiXCR and lists one record per CDR3 protein. This table has 610,000 or so distinct CDR3 sequences, about 43% appearing once. Exclusion of patients followed from uncontrolled infection, other autoimmune disease, pregnancy or lactation. Study conclusions and caveats: The model identified upcoming ophthalmopathy a median approximately six months ahead of onset. Among clonotypes expanded in thyroid above 0.001, most were also found in blood.

Sequencing input: peripheral blood or thyroid tissue (not recorded which). This TCR came from a woman younger than 35 with Graves' hyperthyroidism.

In DNA, the CDR3 is TGCAGTGCTAGAGGAGGGACAGGGTATCATCAGCCCCAGCATCTT. Its translation is CSARGGTGYHQPQHL. The chain employs TRBV20-1 and TRBJ1-5; TRBD1 aligns across 9 bases. After removal of 1 base from V and 5 bases from J, the junction contained 6 bases not matched to a gene. The CDR3 contains 15 residues. CDR1 and CDR2 from the germline V gene are DFQATT and SNEGSKA (reference sequence).